Listed here are 22 T cell receptor beta chains from one sample, sequenced in a study of shared clonotypes between healthy human individuals. This table comes from immunoSEQ multiplex PCR, and its TCRdb copy is limited to in-frame clones, with some not included. The profile shows 2 million to 2.5 million clones, approximately 96% of them singletons. The specimen sequenced was naive CD4+ T cells sorted from blood. Subset of the sample: CD45RA+ positively selected. Receptor source: a man aged 18 to 35 in good health.

The V gene is TRBV6-4, the J gene TRBJ2-6; TRBD2 is a possible D gene (5 bases). The V and J ends lost 9 bases and 4 bases respectively, with 16 bases between them. CDR1 is MRHNA, CDR2 SNTAGT, per germline. The CDR3 has 15 amino acids. CDR3 region: CASSRDLSGANVLTF. DNA of the CDR3: TGTGCCAGTTCGAGGGATTTGTCCGGGGCCAACGTCCTGACTTTC.

The chain recombines TRBV29-1 with TRBJ1-1, with a tentative D call TRBD1 (5 bases). The CDR3 is 12 residues long. CDR1 and CDR2 from the germline V gene are SQVTM and ANQGSEA. The V and J ends lost 7 bases and 1 base respectively, with 10 bases between them. CDR3 region: CSALQGNTEAFF. In DNA form, the CDR3 reads TGCAGCGCTTTGCAGGGGAACACTGAAGCTTTCTTT.

The chain has TRBV2 and TRBJ2-5; D unclear. Trimming stripped 10 bases from V and 7 bases from J, with 10 bases between. Germline CDR1 SNHLY, CDR2 FYNNEI. This CDR3 comprises 10 residues. CDR3 sequence: CAILSRTQYF. The CDR3, as DNA: TGTGCCATCCTTAGTAGGACCCAGTACTTC.

The chain couples TRBV11-2 to TRBJ1-1, with D unresolved. The CDR3 is 14 residues long. Deletions cut 0 bases from V and 1 base from J, with 6 bases between. CDR1 and CDR2 (germline): SGHAT, FQNNGV. CDR3 loop: CASSLELANTEAFF. The CDR3 bases are TGTGCCAGCAGCTTAGAACTAGCGAACACTGAAGCTTTCTTT.

The chain couples TRBV2 to TRBJ2-1; no clear D gene. In germline, CDR1 is SNHLY, CDR2 FYNNEI. The CDR3 spans 16 residues. Deletions cut 6 bases from V and 9 bases from J, with 24 bases between. The CDR3 region is CASSPPGHASTAEQFF. CDR3 nucleotide sequence: TGTGCCAGCAGCCCCCCTGGGCACGCTAGTACAGCTGAGCAGTTCTTC.

The chain combines TRBV11-2 with TRBJ2-7; tentative D call: TRBD1 (7 bases). This CDR3 spans 15 amino acids. V dropped 2 bases and J dropped 1 base, with 12 bases sitting between them. Germline assignment: CDR1 SGHAT and CDR2 FQNNGV. CDR3 amino acids: CASSLSGGKSYEQYF. Here the CDR3 DNA reads TGTGCCAGCAGCTTATCAGGGGGGAAATCCTACGAGCAGTACTTC.

The gene calls are TRBV10-3 and TRBJ1-2; D perhaps matches TRBD1 (6 bases). V lost 1 base to trimming and J lost 7 bases, with 10 bases between them. Germline V CDR1 and CDR2: ENHRY, SYGVKD. This CDR3 has 13 amino acids. The CDR3 region is CAISELDSLGYTF. The CDR3 nucleotides read TGTGCCATCAGTGAGTTGGACAGTCTTGGCTACACCTTC.

The chain carries TRBV27 and TRBJ2-1; 14 bases line up with TRBD2. The germline gives CDR1 MNHEY, CDR2 SMNVEV (reference sequence). The V gene end was trimmed by 7 bases and the J gene end by 1 base; junction bases not matched to a gene: 3. The CDR3 has 16 amino acids. Here the CDR3 reads CASKGLAGGSYNEQFF. The CDR3 DNA reads TGTGCCAGCAAAGGACTAGCGGGAGGATCCTACAATGAGCAGTTCTTC.

This rearrangement joins TRBV5-1 to TRBJ2-3; 7 bases match TRBD2. There are 15 residues in the CDR3. With 0 bases clipped from V and 3 bases from J, the junction kept 4 bases outside the gene matches. Per germline, CDR1 SGHRS and CDR2 YFSETQ. CDR3 sequence (DNA): TGCGCCAGCAGCTTGGGTGCGGGAGAGACAGATACGCAGTATTTT. It is translated as CASSLGAGETDTQYF.

To note about this clone: Other nucleotide sequences in the sample specify the same CDR3. This chain links TRBV6-5 with TRBJ2-7; weak D call: TRBD2 (5 bases). Germline V lookup: CDR1 MNHEY, CDR2 SVGAGI. The CDR3 is 14 amino acids. V lost 0 bases and J lost 4, with 10 bases in between. The CDR3 protein is CASSYSRGGYEQYF. The CDR3, as DNA: TGTGCCAGCAGTTACTCTCGAGGAGGATACGAGCAGTACTTC.

This chain uses TRBV27 with TRBJ1-5; TRBD1 aligns across 8 bases. The CDR3 contains 14 residues. J lost 4 bases, V lost 6 bases, and 5 bases had no gene match. From germline, CDR1 is MNHEY and CDR2 SMNVEV (reference sequence). CDR3 in amino acids: CASSYGQGNQPQHF. CDR3 nucleotide sequence: TGTGCCAGCAGCTACGGACAGGGAAATCAGCCCCAGCATTTT.

On this clone itself: The junction and the germline gene differ at one end; a read error may be behind it. The rearrangement links TRBV7-7 to TRBJ2-5; possible D gene TRBD2, 6 bases. The length of the CDR3 is 15 residues. CDR1 is SSHAT, CDR2 FNYEAQ, per germline (reference sequence). The CDR3: CASSFSGWGGETQYF. The CDR3 DNA reads as TGTGCTAGCAGCTTCAGCGGGTGGGGAGGAGAGACCCAGTACTTC.

CDR3 sequence: CASSSGTGRAWYEQYF. The CDR3 nucleotides read TGTGCCAGCAGCTCGGGGACAGGGAGGGCTTGGTACGAGCAGTACTTC. This chain connects TRBV11-2 to TRBJ2-7; the match to TRBD1 covers 9 bases. Germline V gene lookup returns CDR1 SGHAT and CDR2 FQNNGV. The ends lost 4 bases at V and 4 bases at J; junction bases unmatched: 11. CDR3 length: 16 amino acids.

J is TRBJ2-7 and V is TRBV7-2; D remains unclear. The CDR3 runs to 14 residues. The germline CDR1 and CDR2 sequences are SGHTA and FQGNSA. The V end was cut by 1 base, the J end by 3 bases, with 10 bases between. The CDR3 DNA sequence: TGTGCCAGCAGCTTAGGGGCCTGGTACTACGAGCAGTACTTC. Protein: CASSLGAWYYEQYF.

The CDR3 DNA is TGTGCCAGCAGCTTAGTGGGGAACTCGATTTGGGAGAAGAACACTGAAGCTTTCTTT. Translated: CASSLVGNSIWEKNTEAFF. This chain connects TRBV11-2 to TRBJ1-1; D uncertain. The CDR3 is 19 residues long. Germline V lookup: CDR1 SGHAT, CDR2 FQNNGV. V shed 1 base and J shed 1 base, with 22 bases lying between them.

For the CDR3, the DNA is TGTGCCATTCCGGCAAGCGGACCGCAAGAGACCCAGTACTTC. It encodes CAIPASGPQETQYF. V is TRBV2 and J is TRBJ2-5, with TRBD2 as a possible D gene (5 bases). V was trimmed by 10 bases and J by 2 bases, leaving 17 bases between them. CDR3 length: 14 residues. From germline, CDR1 is SNHLY and CDR2 FYNNEI.

A note on this clone: At the DNA level, this CDR3 is encoded by other sequences in the same sample as well. This chain connects TRBV6-6 to TRBJ2-1; tentative D call: TRBD2 (6 bases). V lost 2 bases, J lost 4 bases, and 9 bases lay in between. CDR1 and CDR2 from the germline V gene are MNHNY and SVGAGI (reference sequence). CDR3 length: 14 amino acids. In nucleotides, the CDR3 is TGTGCCAGCAGTTACGGCGGGGCATACAATGAGCAGTTCTTC. This translates into CASSYGGAYNEQFF.

A remark on this clone: Relative to the germline gene, one junction end is altered; a read error may explain this. This chain connects TRBV6-5 to TRBJ2-1; perhaps TRBD1 as D (6 bases). There are 16 residues in the CDR3. The germline V gene has CDR1 MNHEY and CDR2 SVGAGI. The CDR3 protein is CASSSIRGSPPNGQFF. The CDR3 nucleotides read TGTGCCAGCAGTTCAATCAGGGGAAGCCCTCCGAATGGGCAGTTCTTC.

The CDR3 here is CAISQGVGGSYNEQFF. The CDR3 coding sequence is TGTGCCATCAGCCAAGGAGTTGGAGGGTCCTACAATGAGCAGTTCTTC. The V gene is TRBV10-3, the J gene TRBJ2-1; the D gene is possibly TRBD2 (6 bases). The length of the CDR3 is 16 residues. The germline V gene encodes CDR1 ENHRY and CDR2 SYGVKD. V lost 6 bases, J lost 1 base, and 16 bases lay in between.

The CDR3 loop reads CASSLGGTIYF. DNA for the CDR3: TGTGCCAGCAGCTTAGGAGGCACCATATATTTT. The chain joins TRBV7-2 to TRBJ1-3; D is unresolved. Germline-derived CDR1 and CDR2 are SGHTA and FQGNSA. The CDR3 has 11 amino acids. V was cut by 1 base and J by 9 bases, with 4 bases left in between.

The V gene is TRBV27, the J gene TRBJ2-7; D call uncertain. In germline, CDR1 is MNHEY, CDR2 SMNVEV (reference sequence). V was trimmed by 5 bases and J by 6 bases, leaving 14 bases between them. This CDR3 region has 13 residues. The CDR3 loop is CASSPPRTGEQYF. CDR3 sequence (DNA): TGTGCCAGCAGTCCCCCCCGGACCGGCGAGCAGTACTTC.

This chain links TRBV7-8 with TRBJ2-2; D gene uncertain. V lost 0 bases and J 1 base, leaving 9 bases between the germline ends. CDR3 length: 16 amino acids. The V gene's germline CDR1 is SGHVS and CDR2 FQNEAQ. This CDR3 is CASSLAWQMNTGELFF. CDR3 coding DNA: TGTGCCAGCAGCTTAGCGTGGCAGATGAACACCGGGGAGCTGTTTTTT.